This is a list of T cell receptor beta chains from one sample in a study of tumor-infiltrating lymphocytes in oesophageal squamous cell carcinoma. From the PCR reads, TCRdb called clonotypes with MiXCR, one entry per CDR3 protein. The table has approximately 15,000 distinct CDR3 sequences, about half seen once; the top ten hold 14%. The specimen sequenced was blood. These receptors were obtained from a male donor with esophageal squamous cell carcinoma. CDR3s include the opening cysteine and the closing phenylalanine or tryptophan. A D gene is named only where the DNA matches it firmly. Clone size is not always given. Where it is, it says once, few, many or a class for expanded clones.

V gene	D gene	clone size	J gene	CDR3 protein	CDR3 DNA
TRBV20-1	TRBD2	NA	TRBJ2-1	CSARDRPSGSWVNEQFF	TGCAGTGCTAGAGATCGGCCTAGCGGGAGTTGGGTCAATGAGCAGTTCTTC
TRBV11-2	NA	many	TRBJ1-4	CASSLLQGSGEKLFF	TGTGCCAGCAGCCTGCTACAGGGCTCCGGTGAAAAACTGTTTTTT
TRBV6-6	NA	many	TRBJ1-5	CASSYSMQGQPQHF	TGTGCCAGCAGTTACTCGATGCAAGGACAGCCCCAGCATTTT
TRBV7-2	NA	NA	TRBJ2-5	CASSLAGPETQYF	TGTGCCAGCAGCTTAGCTGGGCCGGAGACCCAGTACTTC
TRBV7-2	NA	few	TRBJ2-5	CASSRVRETQYF	TGTGCCAGCAGCCGTGTCCGAGAGACCCAGTACTTC
TRBV7-3	NA	few	TRBJ2-5	CASSLWSGPQETQYF	TGTGCCAGCAGCTTATGGTCAGGGCCGCAAGAGACCCAGTACTTC
TRBV6-1	NA	NA	TRBJ2-7	CASTSRTESSYEQYF	TGTGCCAGCACCTCGCGGACGGAAAGCTCCTACGAGCAGTACTTC
TRBV12-5	NA	NA	TRBJ1-5	CASGLVGGEGLVQPQHF	TGTGCTAGTGGTTTGGTTGGTGGGGAGGGGTTAGTTCAGCCCCAGCATTTT
TRBV12-1	NA	many	TRBJ2-7	CASSRLCGRVYEQYF	TGTGCCAGCAGCCGTTTATGTGGGAGGGTCTACGAGCAGTACTTC
TRBV7-2	TRBD2	NA	TRBJ2-7	CASSDTSGNYNEQYF	TGTGCCAGCAGCGATACTAGCGGGAACTACAATGAGCAGTACTTC
TRBV7-3	TRBD2	NA	TRBJ2-1	CASSPPGLAGANEQFF	TGTGCCAGCAGCCCTCCGGGACTAGCGGGAGCTAATGAGCAGTTCTTC
TRBV27	NA	NA	TRBJ2-5	CASSSGTYAGISYNEQYF	TGTGCCAGCAGTTCCGGGACATATGCGGGAATTTCCTACAATGAGCAGTACTTC
TRBV5-8	TRBD2	medium-sized	TRBJ2-1	CASSLATSGYSGNEQFF	TGTGCCAGCAGCTTGGCTACTAGCGGATATTCTGGCAATGAGCAGTTCTTC
TRBV7-2	NA	medium-sized	TRBJ2-7	CASSLAGVYEQYF	TGTGCCAGCAGCTTAGCGGGGGTCTACGAGCAGTACTTC
TRBV10-2	NA	once	TRBJ2-5	CASSESSQQTQYF	TGCGCCAGCAGTGAGTCGAGTCAACAGACCCAGTACTTC
TRBV5-1	NA	NA	TRBJ2-1	CASSLWSDAKGEQFF	TGCGCCAGCAGCTTGTGGTCCGATGCTAAGGGTGAGCAGTTCTTC
TRBV7-2	TRBD2	NA	TRBJ2-6	CASSISGIGFRSGANVLTF	TGTGCCAGCAGCATTAGCGGGATAGGCTTCCGATCCGGGGCCAACGTCCTGACTTTC
TRBV6-5	NA	NA	TRBJ1-2	CASRGAVRYGYTF	TGTGCCAGCAGAGGGGCAGTTCGGTATGGCTACACCTTC
TRBV6-1	TRBD1	many	TRBJ2-1	CASSSGTGVFSEQFF	TGTGCCAGCAGTTCCGGGACAGGGGTTTTTAGCGAGCAGTTCTTC
TRBV12-3/TRBV12-4	TRBD2	once	TRBJ2-4	CASSPGGGSKNIQYF	TGTGCCAGCAGTCCGGGGGGGGGGTCCAAAAACATTCAGTACTTC
TRBV6-6	NA	NA	TRBJ2-6	CASQSSGANVLTF	TGTGCCAGCCAGAGCTCTGGGGCCAACGTCCTGACTTTC
TRBV7-9	TRBD2	NA	TRBJ2-3	CASSSRGLAGAGELYF	TGTGCCAGCAGCTCCCGAGGGCTAGCGGGGGCTGGGGAGCTGTATTTT
TRBV7-2	TRBD1	NA	TRBJ2-5	CASSSRTGAETQYF	TGTGCCAGCAGCTCCCGGACAGGGGCGGAGACCCAGTACTTC
TRBV7-2	NA	NA	TRBJ2-5	CASSLGPQETQYF	TGTGCCAGCAGCTTAGGACCGCAAGAGACCCAGTACTTC
TRBV7-9	TRBD1	medium-sized	TRBJ1-2	CASSLGTDYGYTF	TGTGCCAGCAGCCTAGGGACAGACTATGGCTACACCTTC
TRBV6-2/TRBV6-3	TRBD2	NA	TRBJ2-3	CASKLPPGLSYTDTQYF	TGTGCCAGCAAACTACCCCCGGGACTATCCTACACAGATACGCAGTATTTT
TRBV6-1	TRBD1	NA	TRBJ2-7	CASRGDRGIYEQYF	TGTGCCAGCAGGGGGGACAGGGGGATTTACGAGCAGTACTTC
TRBV12-5	NA	NA	TRBJ2-1	CASGRGWNEQFF	TGTGCTAGTGGTAGGGGGTGGAATGAGCAGTTCTTC
TRBV7-2	NA	NA	TRBJ2-3	CASSFGGADTQYF	TGTGCCAGCAGCTTTGGGGGTGCAGATACGCAGTATTTT
TRBV20-1	NA	NA	TRBJ2-5	CSAREGLEQYF	TGCAGTGCTAGAGAGGGGTTGGAGCAGTACTTC
TRBV6-8	NA	NA	TRBJ2-1	CASGGAGCYEQFF	TGTGCCAGCGGGGGGGCAGGGTGCTACGAGCAGTTCTTC
TRBV5-1	TRBD1	many	TRBJ1-2	CASSLGGTGAHYGYTF	TGCGCCAGCAGCTTGGGCGGGACAGGCGCCCACTATGGCTACACCTTC
TRBV11-2	NA	once	TRBJ2-1	CASSPGGAGSSYNEQFF	TGTGCCAGCAGCCCGGGCGGGGCGGGGTCCTCCTACAATGAGCAGTTCTTC
TRBV28	TRBD1	NA	TRBJ1-2	CASGGTAPYGYTF	TGTGCCAGCGGAGGGACAGCTCCATATGGCTACACCTTC
TRBV6-1	NA	NA	TRBJ2-7	CASTMGGLYEQYF	TGTGCCAGCACCATGGGGGGCCTCTACGAGCAGTACTTC
TRBV7-2	NA	NA	TRBJ2-3	CASSLGTPRTDTQYF	TGTGCCAGCAGCTTAGGAACTCCCCGCACAGATACGCAGTATTTT
TRBV7-2	NA	NA	TRBJ1-4	CASSFSGTLNEKLFF	TGTGCCAGCAGCTTCTCCGGGACGTTAAATGAAAAACTGTTTTTT
TRBV7-6	NA	few	TRBJ2-5	CASSPGTGRGAGKTQYF	TGTGCTAGCAGCCCTGGGACGGGTCGGGGGGCCGGAAAGACCCAGTACTTC
TRBV10-2	NA	once	TRBJ2-3	CASSDLHGISTDTQYF	TGCGCCAGCAGTGACCTTCACGGGATCTCGACAGATACGCAGTATTTT
TRBV7-9	TRBD1	few	TRBJ2-1	CASSFGRQGFSYNEQFF	TGTGCCAGCAGCTTCGGTCGACAGGGATTTTCCTACAATGAGCAGTTCTTC
TRBV7-2	NA	NA	TRBJ1-1	CASSLLGDLNTEAFF	TGTGCCAGCAGCTTATTAGGGGATCTGAACACTGAAGCTTTCTTT
TRBV7-6	TRBD2	few	TRBJ2-4	CASSPTTSGGSDPLAKNIQYF	TGTGCCAGCAGCCCCACGACTAGCGGGGGGTCAGACCCTCTAGCCAAAAACATTCAGTACTTC
TRBV7-2	NA	NA	TRBJ2-7	CASSPDRSYEQYF	TGTGCCAGCAGCCCCGACAGGTCCTACGAGCAGTACTTC
TRBV6-1	NA	NA	TRBJ2-1	CASSDSPANEQFF	TGTGCCAGCAGTGACTCACCCGCGAATGAGCAGTTCTTC
TRBV12-3/TRBV12-4	NA	few	TRBJ1-4	CASSSGLFTTNEKLFF	TGTGCCAGCAGTTCTGGTCTATTTACAACTAATGAAAAACTGTTTTTT
TRBV19	TRBD1	many	TRBJ2-5	CASRNKGARETQYF	TGTGCCAGTAGGAACAAGGGGGCAAGAGAGACCCAGTACTTC
TRBV12-5	TRBD2	NA	TRBJ2-1	CASGLGTRNNEQFF	TGTGCTAGTGGTTTGGGGACTAGAAACAATGAGCAGTTCTTC
TRBV10-1	NA	NA	TRBJ2-6	CALGGDPVLRF	NA